The clone carrying this T cell receptor (beta chain) appeared once. Its antigen is as yet unknown. These data come from a study of shared clonotypes between healthy human individuals. Whole-study findings and limits: Larger estimated richness was generally recorded for naive subsets relative to memory subsets. Limited genetic and exposure-history diversity came from having few donors.

Naive CD8 cells were CD45RO-negative, positively selected for CCR7, excluding terminally differentiated effector memory CD45RA+ cells. The V gene end was trimmed by 0 bases and the J gene end by 2 bases; junction bases not matched to a gene: 3. From germline, CDR1 is SGHTA and CDR2 FQGNSA. This CDR3 spans 15 amino acids. Authors' processing steps: For the immunoSEQ data, sequences were junction-only without quality scores, so filtering differed. Measured with immunoSEQ multiplex PCR; TCRdb has only the in-frame clones, and not every one. The V and J calls and clone size come from that table; D and trimming were worked out from the DNA. The table shows about 2 million clones, with just under 95% occurring only once.

This clonotype was sampled from a man aged 18 to 35 in good health. Sequencing was performed on naive CD8+ T cells sorted from blood. This rearrangement joins TRBV7-2 to TRBJ2-7, with 8 nucleotides matching TRBD2. The CDR3 loop is CASSLAAGAPYEQYF. CDR3 DNA: TGTGCCAGCAGCTTAGCAGCGGGGGCCCCCTACGAGCAGTACTTC.